The 26 T cell receptor beta chains in this list originate from one sample, sequenced in a study of blood T cell repertoires in COVID-19. The repertoire was sequenced with immunoSEQ multiplex PCR; TCRdb's copy has only in-frame clones and lacks some. This table holds over 100,000 clones, roughly 89% found once. The sequenced sample was peripheral blood. These receptors were obtained from a man in his sixties with COVID-19, enrolled during active disease.

This clone appeared a few times. The sample has other DNA sequences that encode this CDR3 too. The V and J genes are TRBV19 and TRBJ1-1; D is unclear. Germline loops: CDR1 LNHDA, CDR2 SQIVND (reference sequence). The CDR3 has 12 amino acids. V lost 4 bases and J 1 base, leaving 4 bases between the germline ends. DNA of the CDR3: TGTGCCAGTAGTACGGGGAACACTGAAGCTTTCTTT. Translating it yields CASSTGNTEAFF.

The chain recombines TRBV5-1 with TRBJ1-1; perhaps TRBD1 as D (6 bases). CDR1 SGHRS and CDR2 YFSETQ come from the germline V gene. V was pared by 1 base and J by 0 bases, with 22 bases between. The CDR3 is 19 residues long. The CDR3 sequence is CASSLISWDNPIMNTEAFF. DNA of the CDR3: TGCGCCAGCAGCTTGATTTCTTGGGACAACCCTATCATGAACACTGAAGCTTTCTTT. Full variable domain (missing parts from reference TRBV5-1 and TRBJ1-1): KAGVTQTPRYLIKTRGQQVTLSCSPISGHRSVSWYQQTPGQGLQFLFEYFSETQRNKGNFPGRFSGRQFSNSRSEMNVSTLELGDSALYLCASSLISWDNPIMNTEAFFGQGTRLTVV.

The chain has TRBV5-1 and TRBJ1-1; D not certain. Germline CDR1 reads SGHRS; CDR2 reads YFSETQ. The CDR3 contains 14 residues. V was cut by 1 base and J by 4 bases, with 11 bases left in between. CDR3: CASSLTFQSTEAFF. CDR3 sequence (DNA): TGCGCCAGCAGCTTGACCTTTCAGTCCACTGAAGCTTTCTTT.

The rearrangement links TRBV9 to TRBJ1-3; D is unresolved. The V and J ends lost 0 bases and 0 bases respectively, with 13 bases between them. In germline, CDR1 is SGDLS, CDR2 YYNGEE. The CDR3 spans 17 residues. CDR3 in DNA: TGTGCCAGCAGCGTAGCCATGACAAGTAACTCTGGAAACACCATATATTTT. This gives the protein CASSVAMTSNSGNTIYF.

This clone was observed once. V and J are TRBV6-5 and TRBJ1-3, with 8 bases aligning to TRBD1. The CDR3 has 16 residues. The V segment lost 2 bases and the J segment 1 base; nucleotides outside the gene matches: 4. Germline-derived CDR1 and CDR2 are MNHEY and SVGAGI. The CDR3 region has the DNA TGTGCCAGCAGTTACACGACAGGGGTTTCTGGAAACACCATATATTTT. Residues: CASSYTTGVSGNTIYF.

The J gene is TRBJ2-5, the V gene TRBV10-1; 8 bases map to TRBD2. CDR3 length equals 16 residues. V lost 6 bases and J lost 1; bases outside the gene matches: 10. CDR1 and CDR2 from the germline V gene are WNHNN and SYGVQD (reference sequence). This chain's CDR3 is CASRETSVVGQETQYF. The CDR3 DNA sequence: TGCGCCAGCAGGGAGACTAGCGTTGTGGGCCAAGAGACCCAGTACTTC.

The gene calls are TRBV18 and TRBJ1-1; D might be TRBD1 (6 bases). The V and J ends lost 1 base and 2 bases respectively, with 11 bases between them. The germline V gene encodes CDR1 KGHSH and CDR2 LQKENI. The CDR3 runs to 15 residues. CDR3: CASSPLEGVNTEAFF. The CDR3 nucleotides read TGTGCCAGCTCACCACTTGAGGGGGTAAACACTGAAGCTTTCTTT.

The rearrangement uses TRBV6-5 and TRBJ2-7; 7 bases are shared with TRBD1. Germline V CDR1 and CDR2: MNHEY, SVGAGI. The V and J ends lost 0 bases and 2 bases, in that order; junction bases with no gene match: 7. The CDR3 totals 16 residues. CDR3 sequence (DNA): TGTGCCAGCAGTTACTCCCACAGGGGAAGAACCTACGAGCAGTACTTC. This codes for CASSYSHRGRTYEQYF.

The chain is built from TRBV12-1 and TRBJ1-4; the table's D gene call, TRBD1, was not cross checked with the DNA. TRBV12-1 is flagged as a pseudogene. The CDR3 consists of 17 residues. This CDR3 is CASSCRDRGREDEKLFF. For the CDR3, the DNA is TGTGCCAGCAGCTGCCGGGACAGGGGGAGAGAGGATGAAAAACTGTTTTTT.

The chain uses TRBV27 and TRBJ1-1; D is possibly TRBD1 (6 bases). CDR3 length equals 14 residues. Looked up from germline, CDR1 is MNHEY and CDR2 is SMNVEV (reference sequence). The ends were cut back, 5 bases at V and 0 bases at J, with 10 bases in the middle. The CDR3 reads CASSTGPMNTEAFF. CDR3 DNA: TGTGCCAGCAGTACAGGGCCCATGAACACTGAAGCTTTCTTT.

The chain joins TRBV5-1 to TRBJ2-5, with 7 positions matching TRBD1. Trimming removed 0 bases from V and 3 bases from J; junction bases left unmatched: 5. Per the germline V gene, CDR1 is SGHRS and CDR2 is YFSETQ. The CDR3 contains 15 residues. CDR3 loop: CASSLDTGAKETQYF. The CDR3 DNA reads as TGCGCCAGCAGCTTGGATACAGGGGCTAAAGAGACCCAGTACTTC.

The chain carries TRBV7-6 and TRBJ2-1; 7 bases map to TRBD2. In germline, CDR1 is SGHVS, CDR2 FNYEAQ. V gave up 2 bases and J gave up 4 bases; unmatched junction bases: 8. This CDR3 region has 16 residues. The CDR3 reads CASSLLRASGYNEQFF. The DNA for the CDR3 is TGTGCCAGCAGCTTATTGAGGGCTAGCGGTTACAATGAGCAGTTCTTC. The variable domain in full, with the rest retrieved from reference TRBV7-6 and TRBJ2-1, is GAGVSQSPRYKVTKRGQDVALRCDPISGHVSLYWYRQALGQGPEFLTYFNYEAQQDKSGLPNDRFSAERPEGSISTLTIQRTEQRDSAMYRCASSLLRASGYNEQFFGPGTRLTVL.

CDR3 DNA: TGTGCCAGCAGGACATACAGGGGGACGAACACTGAAGCTTTCTTT. As protein: CASRTYRGTNTEAFF. The genes are TRBV6-5 and TRBJ1-1; 8 bases agree with TRBD1. Germline trimming cut 6 bases from V and 1 base from J; bases unmatched to any gene: 7. Germline CDR1 reads MNHEY; CDR2 reads SVGAGI. The CDR3 has 15 residues.

The rearrangement joins TRBV18 to TRBJ1-6, with TRBD1 matching 9 bases. From germline, CDR1 is KGHSH and CDR2 LQKENI. This CDR3 region has 18 residues. Losses at the gene ends were 3 bases for V and 1 base for J; bases not matched to a gene: 7. CDR3 sequence: CASSPLDRGGSYNSPLHF. The DNA of the CDR3 is TGTGCCAGCTCACCCTTGGACAGGGGAGGATCCTATAATTCACCCCTCCACTTT.

The chain links TRBV19 to TRBJ1-1; D gene ambiguous. V was cut by 8 bases and J by 2 bases, with 18 bases left in between. CDR1 LNHDA and CDR2 SQIVND come from the germline V gene (reference sequence). The CDR3 sequence is 15 residues long. CDR3 coding DNA: TGTGCCAGTGGGCCCTTTGACGGATTAAACACTGAAGCTTTCTTT. Encoded protein: CASGPFDGLNTEAFF.

The chain links TRBV12-5 to TRBJ1-5; 9 bases are a match to TRBD1. The CDR3 length is 17 residues. The trim removed 1 base at V and 7 bases at J, leaving 11 bases unmatched. Germline assignment: CDR1 LGHNT and CDR2 FRNRAP. The CDR3 region is CASGLDTGTGTNQPQHF. CDR3 DNA: TGTGCTAGTGGTTTGGATACCGGGACAGGGACCAACCAGCCCCAGCATTTT.

This rearrangement joins TRBV6-6 to TRBJ1-4; 10 bases are shared with TRBD1. J was trimmed by 8 bases and V by 4 bases; bases with no gene match: 4. Germline V gene lookup returns CDR1 MNHNY and CDR2 SVGAGI (reference sequence). This CDR3 has 14 residues. The CDR3 region has the DNA TGTGCCAGCAGTTTGGGACAGGGGAAAGAAAAACTGTTTTTT. Amino acids: CASSLGQGKEKLFF.

The CDR3 nucleotides read TGTGCCAGTAGGGAGGGGGCTTCTGGAAACACCATATATTTT. It is translated as CASREGASGNTIYF. This rearrangement joins TRBV19 to TRBJ1-3, with 7 bases fitting TRBD1. This CDR3 has 14 residues. The germline V gene encodes CDR1 LNHDA and CDR2 SQIVND (reference sequence). V lost 6 bases to trimming and J lost 1 base; unmatched junction nucleotides: 3.

This chain connects TRBV5-1 to TRBJ2-3; the D gene is possibly TRBD1 (5 bases). Looked up from germline, CDR1 is SGHRS and CDR2 is YFSETQ. The CDR3 spans 15 residues. V was pared by 4 bases and J by 4 bases, with 16 bases between. In DNA, the CDR3 is TGCGCCAGCAGCGATGGACATCCATCGTCAGATACGCAGTATTTT. It yields the protein CASSDGHPSSDTQYF.

V and J are TRBV28 and TRBJ1-2; D possibly corresponds to TRBD1 (6 bases). Trimming pared 7 bases from V and 5 bases from J, leaving 23 bases between. This CDR3 region has 16 residues. Germline V gene data show CDR1 as MDHEN and CDR2 as SYDVKM. CDR3 amino acids: CASTSGLGGLLYGYTF. DNA for the CDR3: TGTGCCAGCACCTCGGGTTTGGGGGGGCTCTTATATGGCTACACCTTC.

The sample holds one count of this clone. The genes are TRBV2 and TRBJ2-5; possible D gene TRBD2, 5 bases. CDR3 size: 14 residues. V was cut by 6 bases and J by 5 bases, with 16 bases left in between. Germline values: CDR1 SNHLY, CDR2 FYNNEI. The CDR3 DNA sequence: TGTGCCAGCAGCGCGCCGGGCTGGGAGGAGACCCAGTACTTC. Protein: CASSAPGWEETQYF.

This rearrangement joins TRBV19 to TRBJ2-7, with 15 bases that match TRBD2. With 4 bases clipped from V and 3 bases from J, the junction kept 7 bases outside the gene matches. CDR1 is LNHDA and CDR2 is SQIVND in the germline V gene (reference sequence). The CDR3 loop spans 17 amino acids. CDR3 loop: CASSTDRGLAGGYEQYF. The CDR3 bases are TGTGCCAGTAGTACAGACCGGGGACTAGCGGGGGGCTACGAGCAGTACTTC.

In DNA, the CDR3 is TGTGCCAGCAGCTTAGACCCCGTCGGGGCAGATACGCAGTATTTT. Translated, it gives CASSLDPVGADTQYF. The chain carries TRBV11-3 and TRBJ2-3; D is possibly TRBD2 (5 bases). This CDR3 region has 15 residues. The V and J ends lost 0 bases and 4 bases respectively, with 11 bases between them. Germline V gene sequence: CDR1 SGHNT, CDR2 YENEEA.

The gene calls are TRBV5-1 and TRBJ2-4, with 8 bases aligning to TRBD2. CDR3 length equals 14 residues. The germline CDR1 and CDR2 sequences are SGHRS and YFSETQ. J was trimmed by 3 bases and V by 5 bases; bases with no gene match: 4. Here the CDR3 DNA reads TGCGCCAGCAGTAAAGCGGGGGACAAAAACATTCAGTACTTC. Protein sequence: CASSKAGDKNIQYF.

The J gene is TRBJ1-2, the V gene TRBV7-9, with 11 bases fitting TRBD1. Germline CDR1 and CDR2: SEHNR and FQNEAQ (reference sequence). J lost 4 bases, V lost 1 base, and 2 bases had no gene match. The CDR3 has 15 amino acids. The CDR3 DNA reads as TGTGCCAGCAGCTTAGGGGACAGGGGGATCTATGGCTACACCTTC. Translating gives CASSLGDRGIYGYTF. Full variable domain (missing parts from reference TRBV7-9 and TRBJ1-2): DTGVSQNPRHKITKRGQNVTFRCDPISEHNRLYWYRQTLGQGPEFLTYFQNEAQLEKSRLLSDRFSAERPKGSFSTLEIQRTEQGDSAMYLCASSLGDRGIYGYTFGSGTRLTVV.

V gene TRBV7-2 combines with J gene TRBJ2-5; unclear D gene. CDR1 and CDR2 (germline): SGHTA, FQGNSA. This CDR3 contains 14 residues. V lost 3 bases and J 1 base, leaving 9 bases between the germline ends. The CDR3 protein is CASSFSISQETQYF. DNA of the CDR3: TGTGCCAGCAGCTTTAGTATAAGCCAAGAGACCCAGTACTTC.